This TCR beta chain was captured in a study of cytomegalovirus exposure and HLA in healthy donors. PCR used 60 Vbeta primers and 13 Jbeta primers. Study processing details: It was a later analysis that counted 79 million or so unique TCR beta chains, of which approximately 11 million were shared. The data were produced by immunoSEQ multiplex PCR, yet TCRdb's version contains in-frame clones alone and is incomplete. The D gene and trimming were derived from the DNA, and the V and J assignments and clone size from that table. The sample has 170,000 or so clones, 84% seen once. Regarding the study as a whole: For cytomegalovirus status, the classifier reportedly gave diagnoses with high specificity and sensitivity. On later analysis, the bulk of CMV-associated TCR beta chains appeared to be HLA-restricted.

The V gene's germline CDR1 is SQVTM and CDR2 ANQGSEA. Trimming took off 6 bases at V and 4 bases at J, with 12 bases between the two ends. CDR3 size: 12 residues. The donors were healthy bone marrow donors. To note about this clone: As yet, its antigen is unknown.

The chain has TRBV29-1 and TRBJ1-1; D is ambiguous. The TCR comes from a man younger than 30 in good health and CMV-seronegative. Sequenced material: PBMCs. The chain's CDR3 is CSVPGKGTEAFF. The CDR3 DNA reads TGCAGCGTGCCCGGGAAAGGCACTGAAGCTTTCTTT.